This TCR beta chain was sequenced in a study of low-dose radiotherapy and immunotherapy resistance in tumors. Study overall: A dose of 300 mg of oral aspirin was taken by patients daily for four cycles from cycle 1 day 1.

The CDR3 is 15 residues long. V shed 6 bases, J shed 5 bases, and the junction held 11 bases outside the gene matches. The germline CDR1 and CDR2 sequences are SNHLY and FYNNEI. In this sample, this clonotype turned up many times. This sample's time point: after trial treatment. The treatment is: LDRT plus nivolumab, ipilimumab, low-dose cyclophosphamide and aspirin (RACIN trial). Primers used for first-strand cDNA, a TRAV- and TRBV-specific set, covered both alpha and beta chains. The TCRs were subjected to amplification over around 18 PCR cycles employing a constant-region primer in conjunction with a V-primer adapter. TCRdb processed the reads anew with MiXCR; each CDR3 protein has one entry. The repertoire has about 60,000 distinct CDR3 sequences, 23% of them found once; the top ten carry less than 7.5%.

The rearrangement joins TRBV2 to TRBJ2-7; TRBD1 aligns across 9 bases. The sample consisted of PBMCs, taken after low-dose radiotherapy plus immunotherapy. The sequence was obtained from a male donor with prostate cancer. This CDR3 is CASSRGTGKVNEQYF. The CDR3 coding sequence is TGTGCCAGCAGCCGGGGGACAGGGAAGGTGAACGAGCAGTACTTC.